One sample yielded the 21 T cell receptor beta chains listed below, sequenced in a study of a mutant IDH1 vaccine in newly diagnosed glioma. Described time point: week 5, during vaccination. Mutant IDH1 20-mer peptide, at 300 ug, made up each vaccine dose, with topical imiquimod. Profiling relied on immunoSEQ multiplex PCR, and the TCRdb table lists in-frame clones only, not all of them. Among about 58,000 clones listed, around 84% were seen once. Which antigens these TCRs recognize remains unknown. The material sequenced was PBMCs, taken from a glioma patient whose treatment included an IDH1 peptide vaccine. The receptors were sampled from a woman between 50 and 59 years old with glioma.

The chain recombines TRBV7-3 with TRBJ1-6, with a possible D match to TRBD1 (6 bases). Germline loops: CDR1 SGHTA, CDR2 FQGTGA. CDR3 length: 16 residues. Trimming took 2 bases from V and 6 from J, leaving 14 bases between them. CDR3 amino acids: CASSLGGQQLNSPLHF. Here the CDR3 DNA reads TGTGCCAGCAGCTTAGGGGGGCAGCAACTTAATTCACCCCTCCACTTT. The whole variable domain, filled in from reference TRBV7-3 and TRBJ1-6, reads GAGVSQTPSNKVTEKGKYVELRCDPISGHTALYWYRQSLGQGPEFLIYFQGTGAADDSGLPNDRFFAVRPEGSVSTLKIQRTERGDSAVYLCASSLGGQQLNSPLHFGNGTRLTVT.

The chain employs TRBV7-3 and TRBJ1-1; a possible D gene is TRBD1 (6 bases). Germline CDR1 and CDR2: SGHTA and FQGTGA. Trimming stripped 5 bases from V and 5 bases from J, with 15 bases between. The CDR3 is made up of 14 amino acids. CDR3: CASSPNAGATEAFF. The CDR3 region has the DNA TGTGCCAGCAGCCCAAATGCAGGGGCGACTGAAGCTTTCTTT.

The chain has TRBV9 and TRBJ1-3; D unresolved. The CDR3 has 15 amino acids. Trimming cost V 3 bases and J 4 bases, with 14 bases left between them. Germline V gene data show CDR1 as SGDLS and CDR2 as YYNGEE. The CDR3 region has the DNA TGTGCCAGCAGCGCGAGTTTACCCTCCGGAAACACCATATATTTT. Its protein product is CASSASLPSGNTIYF.

The CDR3 protein is CASSEGAKNEKLFF. CDR3 DNA: TGTGCCAGCAGTGAAGGGGCCAAGAATGAAAAACTGTTTTTT. The rearrangement joins TRBV6-1 to TRBJ1-4, with unresolved D. The CDR3 spans 14 residues. Looked up from germline, CDR1 is MNHNS and CDR2 is SASEGT. Trimming took 1 base from V and 5 from J, leaving 8 bases between them.

This chain uses TRBV27 with TRBJ1-4, with a tentative D call TRBD1 (5 bases). Trimming shortened V by 4 bases and J by 6 bases, and 18 bases separated the two germline ends. This CDR3 is built from 16 residues. The germline V gene encodes CDR1 MNHEY and CDR2 SMNVEV (reference sequence). The CDR3 DNA reads TGTGCCAGCAGTTCCACCAGGGATCCCCTACATGAAAAACTGTTTTTT. The encoded protein is CASSSTRDPLHEKLFF. Supplemented by reference TRBV27 and TRBJ1-4, the full variable domain reads EAQVTQNPRYLITVTGKKLTVTCSQNMNHEYMSWYRQDPGLGLRQIYYSMNVEVTDKGDVPEGYKVSRKEKRNFPLILESPSPNQTSLYFCASSSTRDPLHEKLFFGSGTQLSVL.

V gene TRBV6-1 combines with J gene TRBJ2-3; D perhaps matches TRBD2 (6 bases). V lost 5 bases, J lost 3 bases, and 15 bases lay in between. The germline CDR1 and CDR2 sequences are MNHNS and SASEGT. The CDR3 has 15 amino acids. In DNA, the CDR3 is TGTGCCAGCAGTCTAGCGTCCCTCGGGACAGATACGCAGTATTTT. Protein sequence: CASSLASLGTDTQYF.

The rearrangement links TRBV5-1 to TRBJ2-3; TRBD1 is a possible D gene (6 bases). The germline V gene encodes CDR1 SGHRS and CDR2 YFSETQ. The CDR3 consists of 15 residues. Trimming pared 1 base from V and 1 base from J, leaving 10 bases between. The CDR3 region is CASSLLRTGTDTQYF. The CDR3 region has the DNA TGCGCCAGCAGCTTGCTTAGGACAGGCACAGATACGCAGTATTTT.

This rearrangement joins TRBV7-2 to TRBJ2-5; D perhaps matches TRBD2 (6 bases). V was pared by 6 bases and J by 7 bases, with 24 bases between. CDR1 is SGHTA and CDR2 is FQGNSA in the germline V gene. The CDR3 runs 16 residues. The CDR3 protein is CASRGPGRKDGGTQYF. The DNA for the CDR3 is TGTGCCAGCAGGGGGCCGGGACGGAAAGACGGGGGGACCCAGTACTTC.

The chain uses TRBV7-2 and TRBJ1-5; D is ambiguous. Germline-derived CDR1 and CDR2 are SGHTA and FQGNSA. CDR3 length: 14 amino acids. Trimming shortened V by 4 bases and J by 3 bases, and 10 bases separated the two germline ends. The CDR3 DNA reads TGTGCCAGCAGCTCGTCCGGGAACAATCAGCCCCAGCATTTT. This sequence encodes CASSSSGNNQPQHF.

The chain combines TRBV5-4 with TRBJ1-4, with D uncertain. Germline V lookup: CDR1 SGHNT, CDR2 YYREEE (reference sequence). The V and J ends lost 4 bases and 0 bases respectively, with 13 bases between them. CDR3 size: 16 residues. DNA of the CDR3: TGTGCCAGCAGCCTAGGGTTTGGTTCAACTAATGAAAAACTGTTTTTT. The encoded protein is CASSLGFGSTNEKLFF. The full variable domain, completed using reference TRBV5-4 and TRBJ1-4, is ETGVTQSPTHLIKTRGQQVTLRCSSQSGHNTVSWYQQALGQGPQFIFQYYREEENGRGNFPPRFSGLQFPNYSSELNVNALELDDSALYLCASSLGFGSTNEKLFFGSGTQLSVL.

The gene calls are TRBV28 and TRBJ1-3; no firm D call. The CDR3 runs 13 residues. V was clipped by 9 bases and J by 2 bases, with 11 bases between them. The germline gives CDR1 MDHEN, CDR2 SYDVKM. DNA of the CDR3: TGTGCCAGTTGGTGGGCTGCTGGAAACACCATATATTTT. Translated, it gives CASWWAAGNTIYF.

This sequence joins TRBV11-3 and TRBJ1-1; D perhaps matches TRBD1 (5 bases). V was trimmed by 1 base and J by 8 bases, leaving 11 bases between them. The CDR3 runs 13 residues. Per the germline V gene, CDR1 is SGHNT and CDR2 is YENEEA. DNA of the CDR3: TGTGCCAGCAGCTTAGGTACCGGGGGGGAAGCTTTCTTT. It encodes CASSLGTGGEAFF.

The chain has TRBV6-7 and TRBJ2-7; D is ambiguous. TRBV6-7 is recorded as an ORF, its role being uncertain. The CDR3 sequence is 13 residues long. The V end lost 7 bases, the J end lost 0 bases, and 10 bases lay between the germline ends. The CDR3 loop is CASTGRASYEQYF. CDR3 bases: TGTGCCAGCACTGGACGGGCCTCCTACGAGCAGTACTTC.

The rearrangement links TRBV10-1 to TRBJ2-7; perhaps TRBD2 as D (5 bases). The CDR3 contains 14 residues. The V gene lost 3 bases and the J gene lost 4 bases, with 13 bases spanning the gap. Germline lookup yields CDR1 WNHNN and CDR2 SYGVQD (reference sequence). The CDR3 region is CASSDTAELYEQYF. The CDR3 DNA follows: TGCGCCAGCAGTGATACAGCGGAGCTTTACGAGCAGTACTTC.

This clone showed up just a few times. The genes are TRBV27 and TRBJ2-1; D not resolved. The CDR3 is 14 residues long. Germline V CDR1 and CDR2: MNHEY, SMNVEV (reference sequence). Trimming took off 2 bases at V and 5 bases at J, with 10 bases between the two ends. CDR3 amino acids: CASSLTDRDNEQFF. CDR3 in DNA: TGTGCCAGCAGTTTAACGGATCGGGACAATGAGCAGTTCTTC.

J is TRBJ1-6 and V is TRBV27; 9 nucleotides match TRBD1. With 7 bases clipped from V and 10 bases from J, the junction kept 8 bases outside the gene matches. Germline V gene data show CDR1 as MNHEY and CDR2 as SMNVEV (reference sequence). CDR3 size: 14 residues. The DNA of the CDR3 is TGTGCCAGCACTCAAGACAGGGGGTACTCACCCCTCCACTTT. The encoded protein is CASTQDRGYSPLHF.

The gene calls are TRBV5-6 and TRBJ1-5; maybe TRBD1 (6 bases). V was shortened by 2 bases and J by 6 bases, with 18 bases between the two germline ends. The CDR3 totals 16 residues. Germline CDR1 SGHDT, CDR2 YYEEEE. Written as DNA, the CDR3 is TGTGCCAGCAGCTTAAGTACAGGGCGATTTCGTCAGCCCCAGCATTTT. This gives the protein CASSLSTGRFRQPQHF.

The chain combines TRBV9 with TRBJ2-7, with a possible D match to TRBD1 (6 bases). The V end lost 0 bases, the J end lost 6 bases, and 10 bases lay between the germline ends. The V gene's germline CDR1 is SGDLS and CDR2 YYNGEE. CDR3 length: 13 residues. The CDR3 region has the DNA TGTGCCAGCAGCGTAGTGGGGGCGGGCGAGCAGTACTTC. It specifies CASSVVGAGEQYF.

The chain links TRBV4-2 to TRBJ2-5, with D tentatively TRBD2 (6 bases). This CDR3 region has 14 residues. V lost 8 bases to trimming and J lost 1 base, with 14 bases between them. Germline assignment: CDR1 LGHNA and CDR2 YNFKEQ. CDR3 sequence reads: CASAQLATQETQYF. CDR3 nucleotides: TGTGCCAGCGCCCAACTAGCAACCCAAGAGACCCAGTACTTC.

The DNA for the CDR3 is TGTGCCAGCAGCCAACGGACAGTGCCTAACTATGGCTACACCTTC. Translating it yields CASSQRTVPNYGYTF. This chain links TRBV14 with TRBJ1-2; D perhaps matches TRBD1 (6 bases). Looked up from germline, CDR1 is SGHDN and CDR2 is FVKESK. This CDR3 spans 15 amino acids. The V and J ends lost 2 bases and 0 bases respectively, with 10 bases between them. The full variable domain, in which reference TRBV14 and TRBJ1-2 provide the parts outside the CDR3, is EAGVTQFPSHSVIEKGQTVTLRCDPISGHDNLYWYRRVMGKEIKFLLHFVKESKQDESGMPNNRFLAERTGGTYSTLKVQPAELEDSGVYFCASSQRTVPNYGYTFGSGTRLTVV.

This clone has a single count. The chain links TRBV6-1 to TRBJ1-1, with D possibly being TRBD1 (5 bases). CDR3 length: 12 residues. V was cut by 7 bases and J by 5 bases, with 11 bases left in between. From germline, CDR1 is MNHNS and CDR2 SASEGT. CDR3 residues: CASIRVGTEAFF. The DNA of the CDR3 is TGTGCCAGCATCAGGGTGGGTACTGAAGCTTTCTTT.